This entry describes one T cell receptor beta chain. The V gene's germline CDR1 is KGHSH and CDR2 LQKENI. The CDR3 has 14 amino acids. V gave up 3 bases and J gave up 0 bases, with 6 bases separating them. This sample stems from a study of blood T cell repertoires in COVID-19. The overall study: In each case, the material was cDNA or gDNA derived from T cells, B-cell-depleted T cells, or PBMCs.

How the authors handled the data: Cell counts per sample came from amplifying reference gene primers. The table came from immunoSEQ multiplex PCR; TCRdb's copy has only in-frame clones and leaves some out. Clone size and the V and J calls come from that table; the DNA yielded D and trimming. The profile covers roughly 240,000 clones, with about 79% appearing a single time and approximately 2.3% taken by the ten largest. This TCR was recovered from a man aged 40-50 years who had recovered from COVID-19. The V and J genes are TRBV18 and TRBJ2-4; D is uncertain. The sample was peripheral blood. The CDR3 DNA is TGTGCCAGCTCACCCACAGTAGCCAAAAACATTCAGTACTTC. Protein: CASSPTVAKNIQYF.